These 2 T cell receptor beta chains originate from one sample sequenced in a study of cytomegalovirus exposure and HLA in healthy donors. The PCR ran on 60 Vbeta and 13 Jbeta primers. The method was immunoSEQ multiplex PCR; TCRdb's version includes in-frame clones alone and lacks a portion of them. The sample has roughly 62,000 clones. The sequencing input was PBMCs. The receptors derive from a woman younger than 35 in good health and CMV-seronegative.

The chain couples TRBV23-1 to TRBJ1-1; 9 bases are a match to TRBD1. TRBV23-1 is marked as an open reading frame, function uncertain. CDR3 length: 15 residues. The V segment lost 2 bases and the J segment 10 bases; nucleotides outside the gene matches: 11. CDR3 loop: CASSQTDRGRRGAFF. The CDR3 DNA sequence: TGCGCCAGCAGTCAAACGGACAGGGGAAGACGAGGAGCTTTCTTT.

CDR3 nucleotides: TGTGCCAGCAGTGAAGCGGGAGGGCCCGATGAGCAGTTCTTC. Its translation: CASSEAGGPDEQFF. V is TRBV2 and J is TRBJ2-1; 7 bases agree with TRBD2. Germline trimming cut 0 bases from V and 8 bases from J; bases unmatched to any gene: 4. Germline V gene sequence: CDR1 SNHLY, CDR2 FYNNEI. This CDR3 has 14 residues.